The clone carrying this T cell receptor beta chain appeared once. The antigen remains undetermined. PCR used 60 Vbeta primers and 13 Jbeta primers. Generated by immunoSEQ multiplex PCR, the TCRdb table keeps only in-frame clones and is missing some. The repertoire consists of roughly 170,000 clones, with 70% to 85% occurring once and the leading ten covering roughly 1.4%. The data are from a study of cytomegalovirus exposure and HLA in healthy donors. Study-level results: Investigators reported over 150 TCR beta chains as tied to cytomegalovirus. Within the data, a cluster of highly shared sequence variants was likely a sequencing artifact.

The CDR3 has 14 residues. Trimming shortened V by 8 bases and J by 1 base, and 14 bases separated the two germline ends. CDR1 and CDR2 (germline): MDHEN, SYDVKM. The clonotype originates from a woman in her twenties or thirties in good health and CMV-seropositive. The sample consisted of PBMCs. The rearrangement links TRBV28 to TRBJ1-2; the D gene is possibly TRBD1 (5 bases). For the CDR3, the DNA is TGTGCCAGCGAACGCCCGGGACTTAACTATGGCTACACCTTC. Protein product: CASERPGLNYGYTF.